These 27 T cell receptor beta chains came from one sample sequenced in a study of OX40 agonist ivuxolimab in advanced cancers. Library preparation employed the immunoSEQ multiplex PCR assay. This is the immuneACCESS table as TCRdb keeps it, with only in-frame sequences that have V and J called. A part of the clones is gone; compared with another copy, unresolved V genes explain less than half, and the rest is unexplained. A total of 55,000 to 80,000 clones appear in this sample, around 84% of them only once. In total, the top ten clones hold around 2.3% of the sample. The input for sequencing was CD4+ or CD8+ T cells sorted from blood, taken in a trial of the OX40 agonist ivuxolimab. These receptor sequences come from an adult with an advanced solid tumor such as melanoma, head and neck, liver or kidney cancer.

This chain connects TRBV2 to TRBJ2-1; D ambiguous. Trimming left V 8 bases short and J 4 bases short, with 6 bases between. This CDR3 comprises 11 residues. Germline assignment: CDR1 SNHLY and CDR2 FYNNEI. CDR3 loop: CASGWYNEQFF. In nucleotides, the CDR3 is TGTGCCAGCGGGTGGTACAATGAGCAGTTCTTC.

V usage is TRBV6-1 and J usage is TRBJ1-3; 8 nucleotides agree with TRBD1. Germline V gene data show CDR1 as MNHNS and CDR2 as SASEGT. V trimming: 4 bases; J trimming: 2 bases; junction bases outside the gene matches: 10. The CDR3 sequence is 17 residues long. In DNA, the CDR3 is TGTGCCAGCAGTGGTCGGACAGGGCTATTGACTGGAAACACCATATATTTT. It yields the protein CASSGRTGLLTGNTIYF.

This clone was detected once. The gene calls are TRBV5-1 and TRBJ2-7; D is possibly TRBD2 (6 bases). Germline V gene lookup returns CDR1 SGHRS and CDR2 YFSETQ. The CDR3 totals 14 residues. Deletions cut 4 bases from V and 2 bases from J, with 13 bases between. The CDR3 here is CASSPWGVAYEQYF. The CDR3 nucleotides are TGCGCCAGCAGCCCCTGGGGGGTGGCCTACGAGCAGTACTTC.

This chain uses TRBV7-2 with TRBJ2-7; 10 bases match TRBD1. This CDR3 has 14 residues. The trim removed 4 bases at V and 2 bases at J, leaving 2 bases unmatched. CDR1 SGHTA and CDR2 FQGNSA come from the germline V gene. The CDR3 region is CASSSGQGAYEQYF. The CDR3 nucleotides are TGTGCCAGCAGCTCCGGACAGGGGGCCTACGAGCAGTACTTC. Variable domain in full (rest from reference TRBV7-2 and TRBJ2-7): GAGVSQSPSNKVTEKGKDVELRCDPISGHTALYWYRQSLGQGLEFLIYFQGNSAPDKSGLPSDRFSAERTGGSVSTLTIQRTQQEDSAVYLCASSSGQGAYEQYFGPGTRLTVT.

This clone showed up just once. V and J are TRBV15 and TRBJ2-3; D is unresolved. The CDR3 sequence is 14 residues long. CDR1 and CDR2 (germline): LNHNV, YYDKDF (reference sequence). Trimming pared 0 bases from V and 0 bases from J, leaving 4 bases between. DNA of the CDR3: TGTGCCACCAGCAGAGATGACAGCACAGATACGCAGTATTTT. Protein product: CATSRDDSTDTQYF.

The gene calls are TRBV5-1 and TRBJ2-3; 10 bases match TRBD2. The CDR3 runs to 14 residues. CDR1 is SGHRS and CDR2 is YFSETQ in the germline V gene. The ends lost 7 bases at V and 2 bases at J; junction bases unmatched: 4. This CDR3 reads CASGGLAATDTQYF. In DNA form, the CDR3 reads TGCGCCAGCGGCGGACTAGCGGCCACAGATACGCAGTATTTT.

The chain employs TRBV11-3 and TRBJ1-1, with D maybe TRBD1 (6 bases). Germline V gene lookup returns CDR1 SGHNT and CDR2 YENEEA. The ends were cut back, 7 bases at V and 8 bases at J, with 20 bases in the middle. The CDR3 totals 14 residues. The CDR3 is CASNYRGKGGEAFF. CDR3 nucleotide sequence: TGTGCCAGCAACTATAGGGGGAAAGGAGGGGAAGCTTTCTTT. The full variable domain, in which reference TRBV11-3 and TRBJ1-1 provide the parts outside the CDR3, is EAGVVQSPRYKIIEKKQPVAFWCNPISGHNTLYWYLQNLGQGPELLIRYENEEAVDDSQLPKDRFSAERLKGVDSTLKIQPAELGDSAVYLCASNYRGKGGEAFFGQGTRLTVV.

The chain is built from TRBV5-6 and TRBJ1-6; no clear D gene. This CDR3 is 12 amino acids long. The germline V gene encodes CDR1 SGHDT and CDR2 YYEEEE. Trimming shortened V by 1 base and J by 7 bases, and 3 bases separated the two germline ends. Here the CDR3 DNA reads TGTGCCAGCAGCTTGAGAAATTCACCCCTCCACTTT. It is translated as CASSLRNSPLHF.

This clone occurred a few times. This chain joins TRBV6-5 and TRBJ2-5; TRBD2 matches at 7 bases. The CDR3 runs 14 residues. Germline V CDR1 and CDR2: MNHEY, SVGAGI. V shed 2 bases, J shed 6 bases, and the junction held 6 bases outside the gene matches. CDR3 bases: TGTGCCAGCAGTTACCAGCCTAGCGGAAAGACCCAGTACTTC. Encoded protein: CASSYQPSGKTQYF.

Points on this clone: In the same sample, other DNA sequences code for this CDR3. The J gene is TRBJ1-3, the V gene TRBV7-2; the D is unclear. This CDR3 comprises 16 residues. V was trimmed by 6 bases and J by 1 base, leaving 16 bases between them. Per germline, CDR1 SGHTA and CDR2 FQGNSA. Here the CDR3 reads CASSPRTATSGNTIYF. The CDR3 DNA follows: TGTGCCAGCAGTCCCCGGACGGCCACATCTGGAAACACCATATATTTT.

The chain is built from TRBV2 and TRBJ1-5; D is unresolved. The germline gives CDR1 SNHLY, CDR2 FYNNEI. Trimming removed 6 bases from V and 4 bases from J, with 10 bases in between. There are 13 residues in the CDR3. CDR3 loop: CASRFASNQPQHF. DNA of the CDR3: TGTGCCAGCAGATTCGCCTCAAATCAGCCCCAGCATTTT.

This chain uses TRBV5-4 with TRBJ2-2; TRBD1 might be the D (5 bases). The CDR3 spans 15 residues. V was cut by 4 bases and J by 2 bases, with 12 bases left in between. Germline V gene data show CDR1 as SGHNT and CDR2 as YYREEE (reference sequence). CDR3 DNA: TGTGCCAGCAGCCTTCGTAGGGGAAACACCGGGGAGCTGTTTTTT. This translates into CASSLRRGNTGELFF.

V usage is TRBV5-4 and J usage is TRBJ1-2, with 10 bases matching TRBD1. The junction had 10 bases not matched to a gene; V was cut back by 2 bases and J by 6 bases. The CDR3 sequence is 16 residues long. The germline V gene encodes CDR1 SGHNT and CDR2 YYREEE (reference sequence). The CDR3 bases are TGTGCCAGCAGCTTTATCCCGGGACAGGGGATTGATGGCTACACCTTC. Protein sequence: CASSFIPGQGIDGYTF.

This clone was seen only a few times. The chain joins TRBV29-1 to TRBJ1-2, with D uncertain. CDR3 length: 13 residues. Germline V gene sequence: CDR1 SQVTM, CDR2 ANQGSEA. V lost 5 bases, J lost 0 bases, and 10 bases lay in between. This CDR3 reads CSVRTRANYGYTF. CDR3 nucleotides: TGCAGCGTTCGGACGCGCGCTAACTATGGCTACACCTTC. Based on the CDR3 plus reference TRBV29-1 and TRBJ1-2, the full variable domain is SAVISQKPSRDICQRGTSLTIQCQVDSQVTMMFWYRQQPGQSLTLIATANQGSEATYESGFVIDKFPISRPNLTFSTLTVSNMSPEDSSIYLCSVRTRANYGYTFGSGTRLTVV.

This clone was found a few times. The chain employs TRBV19 and TRBJ1-3; no clear D gene. The CDR3 is 14 amino acids. Germline loops: CDR1 LNHDA, CDR2 SQIVND (reference sequence). V was pared by 5 bases and J by 0 bases, with 8 bases between. CDR3 loop: CASSPRTSGNTIYF. In DNA form, the CDR3 reads TGTGCCAGTAGTCCGAGGACCTCTGGAAACACCATATATTTT.

The chain is built from TRBV11-2 and TRBJ2-3; tentatively, D is TRBD1 (6 bases). V was cut by 3 bases and J by 1 base, with 11 bases left in between. The CDR3 has 15 amino acids. Germline assignment: CDR1 SGHAT and CDR2 FQNNGV. CDR3 sequence: CASSFMTGRTDTQYF. The CDR3 nucleotides are TGTGCCAGCAGCTTCATGACAGGTCGCACAGATACGCAGTATTTT.

The chain combines TRBV13 with TRBJ2-5; D gene unclear. In germline, CDR1 is PRHDT, CDR2 FYEKMQ (reference sequence). The CDR3 spans 12 residues. The ends were cut back, 5 bases at V and 0 bases at J, with 4 bases in the middle. This chain's CDR3 is CASSPYQETQYF. The CDR3 nucleotides are TGTGCCAGCAGCCCGTACCAAGAGACCCAGTACTTC. Filled out from reference TRBV13 and TRBJ2-5, the complete variable domain reads AAGVIQSPRHLIKEKRETATLKCYPIPRHDTVYWYQQGPGQDPQFLISFYEKMQSDKGSIPDRFSAQQFSDYHSELNMSSLELGDSALYFCASSPYQETQYFGPGTRLLVL.

The chain has TRBV10-3 and TRBJ1-3; D call uncertain. Germline V lookup: CDR1 ENHRY, CDR2 SYGVKD. This CDR3 region has 15 residues. Between the trimmed V and J ends, which lost 5 bases and 1 base, there was a span of 12 bases. The CDR3 region has the DNA TGTGCCATCAGTAATACAGTCCCATCTGGAAACACCATATATTTT. Amino acid sequence: CAISNTVPSGNTIYF.

J is TRBJ2-7 and V is TRBV4-2; maybe TRBD2 (6 bases). Germline V lookup: CDR1 LGHNA, CDR2 YNFKEQ. The CDR3 contains 19 residues. V lost 0 bases to trimming and J lost 11 bases, with 32 bases between them. Here the CDR3 DNA reads TGTGCCAGCAGCCAAGACCTTATGACGGGGACTCCCGGGGGAGGTACGGAGTACTTC. It encodes CASSQDLMTGTPGGGTEYF.

The V and J genes are TRBV6-5 and TRBJ2-7; D remains unclear. This CDR3 has 11 residues. V shed 8 bases and J shed 3 bases, with 8 bases lying between them. Germline CDR1 reads MNHEY; CDR2 reads SVGAGI. The CDR3 nucleotides read TGTGCCAGCGGAGCTTACTACGAGCAGTACTTC. Residues: CASGAYYEQYF.

The V call is TRBV30, the J call TRBJ1-4; 8 positions match TRBD1. The ends lost 3 bases at V and 5 bases at J; junction bases unmatched: 8. The CDR3 contains 15 residues. CDR1 is GTSNPN, CDR2 SVGIG, per germline (reference sequence). The DNA of the CDR3 is TGTGCCTGGAGGGACCCAGGGGGCGGCAATGAAAAACTGTTTTTT. It yields the protein CAWRDPGGGNEKLFF.

CDR3 amino acids: CASSEGDRGSYEQYF. For the CDR3, the DNA is TGTGCCAGCAGTGAGGGCGACAGGGGATCCTACGAGCAGTACTTC. The V and J genes are TRBV28 and TRBJ2-5; 8 nucleotides line up with TRBD1. The end of the DNA fits TRBJ2-7 better, so the J call may be wrong. Germline-derived CDR1 and CDR2 are MDHEN and SYDVKM. CDR3 length: 15 amino acids.

The chain is built from TRBV7-3 and TRBJ2-7, with 9 nucleotides matching TRBD2. Trimming cost V 5 bases and J 0 bases; bases outside gene matches: 5. This CDR3 region has 15 residues. Germline loops: CDR1 SGHTA, CDR2 FQGTGA. This CDR3 is CASSLAGTNSYEQYF. The CDR3 DNA is TGTGCCAGCAGCCTAGCGGGGACTAACTCCTACGAGCAGTACTTC.

The CDR3 is CASSPVGGHKAGELFF. The CDR3 bases are TGTGCCAGCAGCCCTGTTGGGGGCCATAAGGCCGGGGAGCTGTTTTTT. The J gene is TRBJ2-2, the V gene TRBV11-2, with D tentatively TRBD1 (6 bases). Germline lookup yields CDR1 SGHAT and CDR2 FQNNGV. V was trimmed by 5 bases and J by 6 bases, leaving 19 bases between them. This CDR3 is 16 amino acids long.

This chain uses TRBV29-1 with TRBJ1-2; the D is unclear. Per germline, CDR1 SQVTM and CDR2 ANQGSEA. The CDR3 extends over 10 amino acids. The CDR3 spells CGATGRSYTF. Written as DNA, the CDR3 is TGCGGTGCGACCGGGCGGAGCTACACCTTC.

V is TRBV28 and J is TRBJ1-1; D not certain. V dropped 6 bases and J dropped 8 bases, with 10 bases sitting between them. There are 11 residues in the CDR3. Germline V lookup: CDR1 MDHEN, CDR2 SYDVKM. CDR3 in amino acids: CASSPYREAFF. DNA for the CDR3: TGTGCCAGCAGCCCTTACCGCGAAGCTTTCTTT.

The gene calls are TRBV6-5 and TRBJ1-1; the D is unclear. CDR1 is MNHEY, CDR2 SVGAGI, per germline. This CDR3 is 14 amino acids long. Trimming left V 6 bases short and J 1 base short, with 12 bases between. The CDR3, as DNA: TGTGCCAGCAGACCCTGGGCGGGGAACACTGAAGCTTTCTTT. Translation gives CASRPWAGNTEAFF.